Following are 2 T cell receptor beta chains from one sample sequenced in a study of shared clonotypes between healthy human individuals. Naive CD8 cells were CD45RO-negative, positively selected for CCR7, excluding terminally differentiated effector memory CD45RA+ cells. The repertoire was sequenced with immunoSEQ multiplex PCR; TCRdb's copy has only in-frame clones and lacks some. The sample shows millions of clones, less than 95% of them seen only once. Sequencing was carried out using naive CD8+ T cells sorted from blood. Receptors originate from a man in his late teens or twenties in good health.

This chain uses TRBV30 with TRBJ2-5, with D maybe TRBD2 (6 bases). V lost 1 base and J lost 5, with 17 bases in between. This CDR3 is 15 amino acids long. Germline CDR1 is GTSNPN and CDR2 is SVGIG (reference sequence). The CDR3 DNA follows: TGTGCCTGGAGTGACGGTGGGGGGATCGGGGAGACCCAGTACTTC. It specifies CAWSDGGGIGETQYF. Full variable domain (outside the CDR3, taken from reference TRBV30 and TRBJ2-5): SQTIHQWPATLVQPVGSPLSLECTVEGTSNPNLYWYRQAAGRGLQLLFYSVGIGQISSEVPQNLSASRPQDRQFILSSKKLLLSDSGFYLCAWSDGGGIGETQYFGPGTRLLVL.

J is TRBJ2-3 and V is TRBV13; 10 bases match TRBD2. Germline loops: CDR1 PRHDT, CDR2 FYEKMQ (reference sequence). V lost 6 bases to trimming and J lost 4 bases; unmatched junction nucleotides: 13. There are 17 residues in the CDR3. In nucleotides, the CDR3 is TGTGCCAGCAGTACCCCAGCGGGAGGGCCTATTGCAGATACGCAGTATTTT. Its translation: CASSTPAGGPIADTQYF.